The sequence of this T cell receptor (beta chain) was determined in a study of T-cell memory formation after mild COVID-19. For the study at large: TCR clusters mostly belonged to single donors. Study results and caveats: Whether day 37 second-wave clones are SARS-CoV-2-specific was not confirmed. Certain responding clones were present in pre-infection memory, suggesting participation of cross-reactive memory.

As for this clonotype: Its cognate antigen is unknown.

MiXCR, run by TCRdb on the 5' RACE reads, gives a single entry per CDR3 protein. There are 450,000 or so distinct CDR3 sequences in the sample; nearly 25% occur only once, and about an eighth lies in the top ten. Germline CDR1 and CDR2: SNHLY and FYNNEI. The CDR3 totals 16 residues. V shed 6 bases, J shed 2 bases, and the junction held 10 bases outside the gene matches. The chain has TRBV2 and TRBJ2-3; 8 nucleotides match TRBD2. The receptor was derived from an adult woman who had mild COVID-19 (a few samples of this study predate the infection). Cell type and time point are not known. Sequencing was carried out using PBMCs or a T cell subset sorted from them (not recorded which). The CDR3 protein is CASSPFSGGFTDTQYF. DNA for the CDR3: TGTGCCAGCAGCCCCTTTTCGGGAGGGTTCACAGATACGCAGTATTTT.